The rows below give T cell receptor beta chains drawn from one sample of a study of post-analysis software for immune sequencing data. TCRdb fed the PCR reads into MiXCR, producing one record per CDR3 protein. Of about 620,000 distinct CDR3 sequences in the sample, roughly 46% are singletons; the top ten hold 1.5% to 2%. The specimen sequenced was blood. The receptors come from a girl aged 10 to 17 with multiple sclerosis. Each CDR3 is given with its conserved first and last residue. The order of the fields is D gene, clone size, J gene, V gene, CDR3 protein, CDR3 DNA. A D gene is named only where the DNA matches it firmly. Expanded clones get a size class; other rows say once, few or many, or leave the size out.

D gene: TRBD2; clone size: few; J gene: TRBJ2-1; V gene: TRBV4-1; CDR3 protein: CASSQRTSGNYNEQFF; CDR3 DNA: TGCGCCAGCAGCCAAAGGACTAGCGGGAACTACAATGAGCAGTTCTTC
D gene: -; clone size: -; J gene: TRBJ1-1; V gene: TRBV9; CDR3 protein: CASSVMAAKNTEAFF; CDR3 DNA: TGTGCCAGCAGCGTGATGGCGGCAAAGAACACTGAAGCTTTCTTT
D gene: TRBD2; clone size: -; J gene: TRBJ2-5; V gene: TRBV28; CDR3 protein: CASIPGRGSGETQYF; CDR3 DNA: TGTGCCAGCATACCTGGACGCGGGAGCGGCGAGACCCAGTACTTC
D gene: -; clone size: -; J gene: TRBJ2-3; V gene: TRBV7-8; CDR3 protein: CASSDRDPQLDTQYF; CDR3 DNA: TGTGCCAGCAGCGACCGAGACCCCCAGCTGGATACGCAGTATTTT
D gene: -; clone size: -; J gene: TRBJ2-5; V gene: TRBV4-1; CDR3 protein: CASSQVGLEQYF; CDR3 DNA: TGCGCCAGCAGCCAGGTCGGACTTGAGCAGTACTTC
D gene: -; clone size: -; J gene: TRBJ2-7; V gene: TRBV29-1; CDR3 protein: CSVADTSSHEQYF; CDR3 DNA: TGCAGCGTTGCCGACACCTCCTCCCACGAGCAGTACTTC
D gene: -; clone size: -; J gene: TRBJ1-2; V gene: TRBV25-1; CDR3 protein: CASSYSGTPYGYTF; CDR3 DNA: TGTGCCAGCAGTTACTCCGGGACACCCTATGGCTACACCTTC
D gene: -; clone size: -; J gene: TRBJ2-7; V gene: TRBV30; CDR3 protein: CAWGQGGEQYF; CDR3 DNA: TGTGCCTGGGGGCAAGGGGGCGAGCAGTACTTC
D gene: -; clone size: few; J gene: TRBJ1-2; V gene: TRBV18; CDR3 protein: CASSPNSGDYGYTF; CDR3 DNA: TGTGCCAGCTCACCTAACTCAGGGGACTATGGCTACACCTTC
D gene: TRBD1; clone size: -; J gene: TRBJ1-5; V gene: TRBV12-3/TRBV12-4; CDR3 protein: CASRKTQGQGRNQPQHF; CDR3 DNA: TGTGCCAGCAGGAAGACTCAGGGACAGGGTAGAAATCAGCCCCAGCATTTT
D gene: -; clone size: -; J gene: TRBJ1-2; V gene: TRBV28; CDR3 protein: CASGYYGHTF; CDR3 DNA: TGTGCCAGCGGATACTATGGCCACACCTTC
D gene: -; clone size: -; J gene: TRBJ2-5; V gene: TRBV7-9; CDR3 protein: CASSSETIPAETQYF; CDR3 DNA: TGTGCCAGCAGCTCAGAAACGATCCCGGCCGAGACCCAGTACTTC
D gene: -; clone size: -; J gene: TRBJ2-5; V gene: TRBV12-3/TRBV12-4; CDR3 protein: CASTPPSSEETQYF; CDR3 DNA: TGTGCCAGCACCCCGCCTAGTTCGGAAGAGACCCAGTACTTC
D gene: TRBD2; clone size: few; J gene: TRBJ2-3; V gene: TRBV4-1; CDR3 protein: CASSPGLAGGLASTDTQYF; CDR3 DNA: TGCGCCAGCAGCCCGGGACTAGCGGGGGGATTGGCTAGCACAGATACGCAGTATTTT
D gene: -; clone size: few; J gene: TRBJ2-5; V gene: TRBV12-3/TRBV12-4; CDR3 protein: CASSLRSGKETQYF; CDR3 DNA: TGTGCCAGCAGTTTACGGTCAGGGAAAGAGACCCAGTACTTC
D gene: -; clone size: -; J gene: TRBJ1-1; V gene: TRBV5-6; CDR3 protein: CASSSDIWGTEAFF; CDR3 DNA: TGTGCCAGCAGCTCTGACATTTGGGGCACTGAAGCTTTCTTT
D gene: TRBD1; clone size: -; J gene: TRBJ2-7; V gene: TRBV7-8; CDR3 protein: CASSPRDRLSYEQYF; CDR3 DNA: TGTGCCAGCAGCCCTAGGGACAGACTGTCCTACGAGCAGTACTTC
D gene: -; clone size: -; J gene: TRBJ2-4; V gene: TRBV7-9; CDR3 protein: CASSLQSRGTRKDIQYF; CDR3 DNA: TGTGCCAGCAGCCTCCAGAGTCGAGGGACTCGAAAGGACATTCAGTACTTC
D gene: -; clone size: -; J gene: TRBJ2-1; V gene: TRBV18; CDR3 protein: CASSPEREQFF; CDR3 DNA: TGTGCCAGCTCACCGGAGAGGGAGCAGTTCTTC
D gene: -; clone size: -; J gene: TRBJ1-1; V gene: TRBV15; CDR3 protein: CATSRDQNTEAFF; CDR3 DNA: TGTGCCACCAGCAGAGATCAAAACACTGAAGCTTTCTTT
D gene: -; clone size: -; J gene: TRBJ2-6; V gene: TRBV5-5; CDR3 protein: CASSSTAGNSGANVLTF; CDR3 DNA: TGTGCCAGCAGCTCTACTGCGGGGAACTCTGGGGCCAACGTCCTGACTTTC
D gene: -; clone size: -; J gene: TRBJ2-1; V gene: TRBV28; CDR3 protein: CASRAINEQFF; CDR3 DNA: TGTGCGTCCCGGGCAATCAATGAGCAGTTCTTC